This TCR beta chain was recovered during a study of shared clonotypes between healthy human individuals. Across the study: CD4 naive and memory got three plates each, CD8 naive two, CD8 memory one. Overall study results and limits: Naive CD4 clonotype sharing across several donors was approximately 5.2%. Non-shared clonotypes had lower generation probabilities than clonotypes shared by all four sorted-subset donors.

Only Caucasian adults living in Nashville, Tennessee served as donors. Of note for this clone: Its antigen is as yet unknown.

Profiling relied on immunoSEQ multiplex PCR, and the TCRdb table lists in-frame clones only, not all of them. The sample contains fewer than 200,000 clones, roughly 93% of which appear only once. The trim removed 6 bases at V and 2 bases at J, leaving 4 bases unmatched. Germline V gene sequence: CDR1 LNHDA, CDR2 SQIVND (reference sequence). The CDR3 loop spans 15 amino acids. The gene calls are TRBV19 and TRBJ2-1; 10 bases agree with TRBD2. This receptor was identified in a woman under 40 in good health. Specimen: naive CD4+ T cells sorted from blood. Subset reported: CD45RA+ positively selected. CDR3 sequence (DNA): TGTGCCAGTAGGACAACTAGCGGGACCTACAATGAGCAGTTCTTC. Translation gives CASRTTSGTYNEQFF.